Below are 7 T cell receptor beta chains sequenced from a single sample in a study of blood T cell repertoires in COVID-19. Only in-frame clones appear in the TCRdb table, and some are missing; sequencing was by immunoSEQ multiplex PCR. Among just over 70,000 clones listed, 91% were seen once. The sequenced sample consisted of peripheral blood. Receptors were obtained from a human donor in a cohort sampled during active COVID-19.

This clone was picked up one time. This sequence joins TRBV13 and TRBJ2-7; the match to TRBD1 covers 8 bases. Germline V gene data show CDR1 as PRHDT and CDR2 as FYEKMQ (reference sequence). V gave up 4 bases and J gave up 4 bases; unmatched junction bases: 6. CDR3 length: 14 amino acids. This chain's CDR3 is CASSSGQGKYEQYF. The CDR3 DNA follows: TGTGCCAGCAGCTCAGGACAGGGAAAATACGAGCAGTACTTC.

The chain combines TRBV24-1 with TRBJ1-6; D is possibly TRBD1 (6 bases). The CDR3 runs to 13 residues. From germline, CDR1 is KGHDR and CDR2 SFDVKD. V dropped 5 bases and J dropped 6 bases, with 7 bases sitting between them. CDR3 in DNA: TGTGCCACCAGTGGGGGGCTTAATTCACCCCTCCACTTT. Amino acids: CATSGGLNSPLHF.

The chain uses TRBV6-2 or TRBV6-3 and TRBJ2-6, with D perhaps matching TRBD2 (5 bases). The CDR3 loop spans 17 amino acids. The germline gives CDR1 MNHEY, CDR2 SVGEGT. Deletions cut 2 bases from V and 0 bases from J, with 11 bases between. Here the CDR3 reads CASSYEGSHSGANVLTF. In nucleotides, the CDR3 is TGTGCCAGCAGTTACGAGGGCAGCCACTCTGGGGCCAACGTCCTGACTTTC.

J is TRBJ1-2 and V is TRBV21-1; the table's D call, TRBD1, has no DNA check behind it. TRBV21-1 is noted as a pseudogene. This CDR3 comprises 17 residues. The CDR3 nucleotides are TGTGCCAGCAGGGAGACAGGGTATGCCTTTTCTAACTATGGCTACACCTTC. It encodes CASRETGYAFSNYGYTF.

CDR3 sequence: CASTNQSRKLFF. For the CDR3, the DNA is TGTGCCAGCACTAATCAATCTAGAAAACTGTTTTTT. J is TRBJ1-4 and V is TRBV7-9; D not certain. Trimming pared 7 bases from V and 10 bases from J, leaving 13 bases between. The CDR3 extends over 12 amino acids. Per the germline V gene, CDR1 is SEHNR and CDR2 is FQNEAQ (reference sequence).

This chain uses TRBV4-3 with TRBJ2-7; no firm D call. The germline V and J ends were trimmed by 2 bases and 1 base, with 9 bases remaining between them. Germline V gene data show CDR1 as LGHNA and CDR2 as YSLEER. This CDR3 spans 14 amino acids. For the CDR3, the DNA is TGCGCCAGCAGCCAAACGACACCGTCCTACGAGCAGTACTTC. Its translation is CASSQTTPSYEQYF.

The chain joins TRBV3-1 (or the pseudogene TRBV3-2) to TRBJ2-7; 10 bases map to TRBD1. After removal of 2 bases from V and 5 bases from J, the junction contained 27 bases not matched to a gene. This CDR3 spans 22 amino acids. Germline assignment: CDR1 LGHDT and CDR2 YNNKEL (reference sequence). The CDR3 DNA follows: TGTGCCAGCAGCCAAAACCGGAGAGAGACAGGGGGCGACCTTCTCGGCTTGGACGAGCAGTACTTC. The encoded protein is CASSQNRRETGGDLLGLDEQYF.